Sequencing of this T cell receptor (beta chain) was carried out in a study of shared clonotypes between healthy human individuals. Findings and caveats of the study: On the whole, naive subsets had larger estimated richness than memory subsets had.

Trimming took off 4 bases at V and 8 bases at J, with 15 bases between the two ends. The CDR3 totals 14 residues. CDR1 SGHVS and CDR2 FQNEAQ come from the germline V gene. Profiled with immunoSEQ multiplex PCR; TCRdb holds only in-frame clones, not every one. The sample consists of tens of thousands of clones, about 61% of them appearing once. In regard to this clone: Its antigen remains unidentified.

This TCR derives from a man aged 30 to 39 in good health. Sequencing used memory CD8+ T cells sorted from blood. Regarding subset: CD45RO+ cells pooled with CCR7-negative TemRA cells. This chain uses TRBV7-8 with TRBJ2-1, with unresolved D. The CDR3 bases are TGTGCCAGCAGCTCTGTGAGAGGTGGGTATGAGCAGTTCTTC. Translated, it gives CASSSVRGGYEQFF.